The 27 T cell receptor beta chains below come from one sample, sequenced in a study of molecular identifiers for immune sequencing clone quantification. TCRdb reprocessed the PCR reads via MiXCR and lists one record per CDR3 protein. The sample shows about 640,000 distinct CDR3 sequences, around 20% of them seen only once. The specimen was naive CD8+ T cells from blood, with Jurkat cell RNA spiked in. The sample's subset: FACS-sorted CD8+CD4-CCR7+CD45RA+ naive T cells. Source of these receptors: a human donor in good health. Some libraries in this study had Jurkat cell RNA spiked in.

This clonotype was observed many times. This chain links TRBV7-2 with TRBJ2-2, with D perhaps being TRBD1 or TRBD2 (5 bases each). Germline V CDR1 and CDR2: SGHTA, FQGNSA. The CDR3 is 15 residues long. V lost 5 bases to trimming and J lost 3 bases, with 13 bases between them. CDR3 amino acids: CASSPLGADTGELFF. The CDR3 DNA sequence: TGTGCCAGCAGCCCCCTCGGGGCGGACACCGGGGAGCTGTTTTTT.

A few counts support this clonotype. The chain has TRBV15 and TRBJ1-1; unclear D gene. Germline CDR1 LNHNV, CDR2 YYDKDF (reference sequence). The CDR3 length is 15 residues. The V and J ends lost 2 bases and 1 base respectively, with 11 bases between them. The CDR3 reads CATSRFRTENTEAFF. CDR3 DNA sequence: TGTGCCACCAGCAGATTCCGGACCGAGAACACTGAAGCTTTCTTT.

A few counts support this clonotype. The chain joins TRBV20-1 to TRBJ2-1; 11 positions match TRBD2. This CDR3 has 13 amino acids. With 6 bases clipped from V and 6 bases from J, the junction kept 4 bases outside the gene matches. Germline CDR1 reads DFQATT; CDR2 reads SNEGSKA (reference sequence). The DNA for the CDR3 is TGCAGTGCGGTAGCGGGAGGGAGCAATGAGCAGTTCTTC. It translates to CSAVAGGSNEQFF.

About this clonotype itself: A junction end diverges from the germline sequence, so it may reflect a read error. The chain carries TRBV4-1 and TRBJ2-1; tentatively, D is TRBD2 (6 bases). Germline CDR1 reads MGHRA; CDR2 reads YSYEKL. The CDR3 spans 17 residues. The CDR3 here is CASSQARGTGGYDEQFF. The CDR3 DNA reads TGCGCCAGCAGCCAAGCTCGCGGGACCGGCGGCTACGATGAGCAGTTCTTC.

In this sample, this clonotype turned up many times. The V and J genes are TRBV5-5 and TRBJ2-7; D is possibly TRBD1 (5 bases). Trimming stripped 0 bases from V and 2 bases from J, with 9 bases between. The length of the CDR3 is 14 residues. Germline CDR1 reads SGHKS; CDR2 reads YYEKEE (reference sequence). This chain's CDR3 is CASSLAAGPYEQYF. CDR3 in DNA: TGTGCCAGCAGCTTGGCGGCAGGGCCCTACGAGCAGTACTTC.

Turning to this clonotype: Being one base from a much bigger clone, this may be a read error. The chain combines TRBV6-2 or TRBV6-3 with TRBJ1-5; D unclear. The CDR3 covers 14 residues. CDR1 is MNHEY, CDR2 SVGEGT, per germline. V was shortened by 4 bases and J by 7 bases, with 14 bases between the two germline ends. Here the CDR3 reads CASSCRGPAQPQHF. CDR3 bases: TGTGCCAGCAGTTGTCGAGGGCCGGCACAGCCCCAGCATTTT.

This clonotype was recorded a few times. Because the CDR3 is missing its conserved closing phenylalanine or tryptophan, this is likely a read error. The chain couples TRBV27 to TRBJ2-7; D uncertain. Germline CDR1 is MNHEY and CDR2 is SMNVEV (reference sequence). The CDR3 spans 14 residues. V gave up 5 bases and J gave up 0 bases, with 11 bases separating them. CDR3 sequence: CASSLVGSSYEQYL. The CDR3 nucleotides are TGTGCCAGCAGTCTAGTGGGAAGCTCCTACGAGCAGTACCTC.

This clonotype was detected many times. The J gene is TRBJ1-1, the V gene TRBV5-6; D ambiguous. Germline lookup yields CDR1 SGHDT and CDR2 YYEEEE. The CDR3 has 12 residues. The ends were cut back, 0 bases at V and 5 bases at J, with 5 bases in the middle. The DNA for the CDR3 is TGTGCCAGCAGCTTGGTCGAGACTGAAGCTTTCTTT. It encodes CASSLVETEAFF. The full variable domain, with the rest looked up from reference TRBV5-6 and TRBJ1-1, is DAGVTQSPTHLIKTRGQQVTLRCSPKSGHDTVSWYQQALGQGPQFIFQYYEEEERQRGNFPDRFSGHQFPNYSSELNVNALLLGDSALYLCASSLVETEAFFGQGTRLTVV.

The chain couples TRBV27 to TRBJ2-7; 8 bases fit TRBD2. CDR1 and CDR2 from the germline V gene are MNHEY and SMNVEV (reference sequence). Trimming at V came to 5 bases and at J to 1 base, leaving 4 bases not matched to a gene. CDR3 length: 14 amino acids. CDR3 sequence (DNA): TGTGCCAGCAGTCCCGGGAGGGTTTCCTACGAGCAGTACTTC. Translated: CASSPGRVSYEQYF.

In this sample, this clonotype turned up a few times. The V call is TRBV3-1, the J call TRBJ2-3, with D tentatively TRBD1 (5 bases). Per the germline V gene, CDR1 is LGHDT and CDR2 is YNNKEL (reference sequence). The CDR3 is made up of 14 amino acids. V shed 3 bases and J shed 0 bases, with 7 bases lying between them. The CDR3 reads CASSQGRSTDTQYF. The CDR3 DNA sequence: TGTGCCAGCAGCCAGGGGCGGAGCACAGATACGCAGTATTTT.

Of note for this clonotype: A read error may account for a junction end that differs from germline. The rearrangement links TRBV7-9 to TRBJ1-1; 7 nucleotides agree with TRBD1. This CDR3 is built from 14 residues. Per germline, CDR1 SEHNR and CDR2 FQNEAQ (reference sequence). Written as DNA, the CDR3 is TGTGCCAGCAGCTTAGTGGACAGGAGGACTGTAGCTTTCTTT. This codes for CASSLVDRRTVAFF.

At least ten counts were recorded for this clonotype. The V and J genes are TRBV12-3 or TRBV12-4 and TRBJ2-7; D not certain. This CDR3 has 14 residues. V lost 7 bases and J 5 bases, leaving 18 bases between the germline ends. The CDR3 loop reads CASTPQGALHEQYF. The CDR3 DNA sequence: TGTGCCAGCACCCCCCAAGGCGCTCTCCACGAGCAGTACTTC.

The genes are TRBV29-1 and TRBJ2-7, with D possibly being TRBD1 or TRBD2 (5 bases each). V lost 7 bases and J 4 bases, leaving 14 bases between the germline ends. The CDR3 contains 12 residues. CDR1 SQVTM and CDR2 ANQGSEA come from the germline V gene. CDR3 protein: CSGGAGTYEQYF. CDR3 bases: TGCAGCGGTGGGGCAGGGACGTACGAGCAGTACTTC.

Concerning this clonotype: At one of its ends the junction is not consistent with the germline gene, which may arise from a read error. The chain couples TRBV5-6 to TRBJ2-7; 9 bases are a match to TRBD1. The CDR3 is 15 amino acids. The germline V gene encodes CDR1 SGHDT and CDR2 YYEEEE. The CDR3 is CVSSYHRDRANEQYF. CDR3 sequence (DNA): TGTGTCAGCAGCTATCACCGGGACAGGGCCAACGAGCAGTACTTC.

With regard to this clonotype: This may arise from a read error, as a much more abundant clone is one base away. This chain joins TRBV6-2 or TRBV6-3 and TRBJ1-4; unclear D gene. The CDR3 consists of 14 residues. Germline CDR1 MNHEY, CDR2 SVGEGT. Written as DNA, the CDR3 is TGTGCCAGCAGTCGCGACGGACCAAATGAAAGACTGTTTTTT. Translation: CASSRDGPNERLFF.

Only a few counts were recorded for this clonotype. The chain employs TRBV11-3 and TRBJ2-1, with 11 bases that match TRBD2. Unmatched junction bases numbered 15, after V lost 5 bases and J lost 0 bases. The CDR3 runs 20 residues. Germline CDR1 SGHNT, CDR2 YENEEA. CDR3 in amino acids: CASSIGVAGGPDNSYNEQFF. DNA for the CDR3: TGTGCCAGCAGCATTGGAGTAGCGGGAGGGCCCGATAACTCCTACAATGAGCAGTTCTTC.

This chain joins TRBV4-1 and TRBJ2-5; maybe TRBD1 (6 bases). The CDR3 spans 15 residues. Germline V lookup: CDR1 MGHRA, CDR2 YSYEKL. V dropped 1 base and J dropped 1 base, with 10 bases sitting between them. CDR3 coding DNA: TGCGCCAGCAGCCAAGGTGCAGGGGTCCAAGAGACCCAGTACTTC. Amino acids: CASSQGAGVQETQYF.

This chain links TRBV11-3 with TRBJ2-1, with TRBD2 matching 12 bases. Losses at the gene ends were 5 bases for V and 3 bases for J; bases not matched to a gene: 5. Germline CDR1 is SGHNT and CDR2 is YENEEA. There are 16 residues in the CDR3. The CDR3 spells CASSPRTSGVYNEQFF. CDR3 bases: TGTGCCAGCAGCCCGCGGACTAGCGGGGTCTACAATGAGCAGTTCTTC. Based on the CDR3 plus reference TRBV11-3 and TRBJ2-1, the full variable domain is EAGVVQSPRYKIIEKKQPVAFWCNPISGHNTLYWYLQNLGQGPELLIRYENEEAVDDSQLPKDRFSAERLKGVDSTLKIQPAELGDSAVYLCASSPRTSGVYNEQFFGPGTRLTVL.

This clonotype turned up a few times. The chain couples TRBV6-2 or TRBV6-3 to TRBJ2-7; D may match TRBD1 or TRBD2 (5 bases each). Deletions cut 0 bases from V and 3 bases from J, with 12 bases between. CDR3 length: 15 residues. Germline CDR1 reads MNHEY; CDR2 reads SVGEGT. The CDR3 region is CASSYSGQGDYEQYF. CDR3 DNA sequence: TGTGCCAGCAGTTACTCGGGGCAGGGAGACTACGAGCAGTACTTC.

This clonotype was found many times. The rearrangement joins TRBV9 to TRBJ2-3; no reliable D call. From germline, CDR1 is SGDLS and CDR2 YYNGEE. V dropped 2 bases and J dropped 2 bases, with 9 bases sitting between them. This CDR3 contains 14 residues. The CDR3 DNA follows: TGTGCCAGCAGCGTGGACCAAATCACAGATACGCAGTATTTT. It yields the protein CASSVDQITDTQYF.

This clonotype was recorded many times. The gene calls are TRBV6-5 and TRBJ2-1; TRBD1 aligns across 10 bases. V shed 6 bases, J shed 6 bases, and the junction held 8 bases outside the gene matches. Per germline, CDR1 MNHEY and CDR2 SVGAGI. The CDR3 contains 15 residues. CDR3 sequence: CASSFGTGVPNEQFF. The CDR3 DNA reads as TGTGCCAGCAGCTTCGGGACAGGGGTTCCCAATGAGCAGTTCTTC.

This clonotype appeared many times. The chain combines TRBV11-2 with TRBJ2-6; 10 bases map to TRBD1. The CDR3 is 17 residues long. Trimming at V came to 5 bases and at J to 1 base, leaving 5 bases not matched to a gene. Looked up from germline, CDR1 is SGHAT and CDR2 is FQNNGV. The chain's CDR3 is CASSPRQGASGANVLTF. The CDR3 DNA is TGTGCCAGCAGCCCACGACAGGGGGCGTCTGGGGCCAACGTCCTGACTTTC.

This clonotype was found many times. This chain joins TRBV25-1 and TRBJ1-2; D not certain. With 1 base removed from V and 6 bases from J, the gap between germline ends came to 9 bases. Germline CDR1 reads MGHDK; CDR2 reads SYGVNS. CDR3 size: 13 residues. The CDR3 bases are TGTGCCAGCAGTGAATTCGTGAACCATGGCTACACCTTC. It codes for CASSEFVNHGYTF.

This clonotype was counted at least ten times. As DNA, the CDR3 is TGTGCCAGCAGTTACAGTTTTGCCTTATACAATGAGCAGTTCTTC. It is translated as CASSYSFALYNEQFF. The chain couples TRBV6-2 or TRBV6-3 to TRBJ2-1; D gene ambiguous. Trimming stripped 2 bases from V and 4 bases from J, with 12 bases between. Germline V lookup: CDR1 MNHEY, CDR2 SVGEGT. CDR3 size: 15 residues.

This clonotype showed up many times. CDR3: CASSLVGGHEQYF. As DNA, the CDR3 is TGTGCCAGCAGCTTGGTAGGTGGTCACGAGCAGTACTTC. V is TRBV5-4 and J is TRBJ2-7; D unresolved. The CDR3 has 13 residues. Germline V lookup: CDR1 SGHNT, CDR2 YYREEE (reference sequence). V dropped 0 bases and J dropped 5 bases, with 9 bases sitting between them.

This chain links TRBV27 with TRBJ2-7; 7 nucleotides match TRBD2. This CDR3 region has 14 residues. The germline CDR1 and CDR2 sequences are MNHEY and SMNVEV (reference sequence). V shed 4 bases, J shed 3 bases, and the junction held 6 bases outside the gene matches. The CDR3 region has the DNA TGTGCCAGCAGTTCTTCAGCGGGGTACTACGAGCAGTACTTC. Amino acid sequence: CASSSSAGYYEQYF.

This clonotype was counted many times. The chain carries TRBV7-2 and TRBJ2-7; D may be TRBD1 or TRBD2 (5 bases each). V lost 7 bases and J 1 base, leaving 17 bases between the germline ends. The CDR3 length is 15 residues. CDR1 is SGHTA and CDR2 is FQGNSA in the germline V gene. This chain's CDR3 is CASNPGPLISYEQYF. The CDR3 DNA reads TGTGCCAGCAACCCGGGACCGCTGATATCCTACGAGCAGTACTTC.